These 26 T cell receptor beta chains were all obtained from the same sample, sequenced in a study of blood T cells in healthy people across ages. The use of a sample-barcoded 5' primer and a J-beta primer mix characterized a second PCR of roughly 6 to 11 cycles. MiXCR, run by TCRdb on the 5' RACE reads, gives a single entry per CDR3 protein. The table shows some 320,000 distinct CDR3 sequences, with 25% to 30% occurring only once. The sample comprised blood. These receptors were taken from a woman in her sixties or seventies in good health.

The chain employs TRBV7-3 and TRBJ2-5; TRBD1 might be the D (6 bases). The CDR3 has 16 residues. V lost 6 bases, J lost 4 bases, and 21 bases lay in between. The V gene's germline CDR1 is SGHTA and CDR2 FQGTGA. The CDR3 nucleotides are TGTGCCAGCAGGTCCACCGGGACAAGTAGAGGAGAGACCCAGTACTTC. This codes for CASRSTGTSRGETQYF.

The table lists this clonotype with many counts. The chain couples TRBV7-9 to TRBJ2-7, with D perhaps TRBD2 (6 bases). The CDR3 totals 16 residues. The germline CDR1 and CDR2 sequences are SEHNR and FQNEAQ (reference sequence). The V gene lost 0 bases and the J gene lost 3 bases, with 15 bases spanning the gap. The CDR3: CASSLAPVAARYEQYF. CDR3 bases: TGTGCCAGCAGCTTAGCTCCGGTAGCGGCGCGCTACGAGCAGTACTTC. The full variable domain, its missing parts supplied by reference TRBV7-9 and TRBJ2-7, is DTGVSQNPRHKITKRGQNVTFRCDPISEHNRLYWYRQTLGQGPEFLTYFQNEAQLEKSRLLSDRFSAERPKGSFSTLEIQRTEQGDSAMYLCASSLAPVAARYEQYFGPGTRLTVT.

This chain links TRBV6-2 or TRBV6-3 with TRBJ2-3; 10 positions agree with TRBD2. CDR1 and CDR2 from the germline V gene are MNHEY and SVGEGT. V lost 5 bases and J lost 7; bases outside the gene matches: 12. The CDR3 runs 16 residues. The CDR3 nucleotides are TGTGCCAGCAGTCCCCCTAGCGGGAGTGCTGTTAATACGCAGTATTTT. Residues: CASSPPSGSAVNTQYF.

This clonotype was detected a few times. V and J are TRBV6-1 and TRBJ2-1, with 10 bases matching TRBD2. The CDR3 has 14 residues. Germline V lookup: CDR1 MNHNS, CDR2 SASEGT. Germline trimming cut 6 bases from V and 6 bases from J; bases unmatched to any gene: 5. The CDR3 nucleotides are TGTGCCAGCAGATGGACTAGCGGCCTCAATGAGCAGTTCTTC. This gives the protein CASRWTSGLNEQFF.

This clonotype was recorded many times. The chain recombines TRBV6-5 with TRBJ2-3; possible D gene TRBD1, 5 bases. Germline CDR1 reads MNHEY; CDR2 reads SVGAGI. The CDR3 has 15 residues. The ends were cut back, 7 bases at V and 0 bases at J, with 14 bases in the middle. In DNA form, the CDR3 reads TGTGCCAGCAAACTAAGGGGCCTTAGCACAGATACGCAGTATTTT. It specifies CASKLRGLSTDTQYF.

This clonotype showed up just a few times. The genes are TRBV7-2 and TRBJ2-1, with a possible D match to TRBD1 (7 bases). This CDR3 spans 15 amino acids. The germline V and J ends were trimmed by 3 bases and 11 bases, with 20 bases remaining between them. The germline CDR1 and CDR2 sequences are SGHTA and FQGNSA. Here the CDR3 DNA reads TGTGCCAGCAGCTTGTCGGCAGGGGGGTTCCAACAGCAGTTCTTC. Translating gives CASSLSAGGFQQQFF. Drawing the rest from reference TRBV7-2 and TRBJ2-1, the complete variable domain is GAGVSQSPSNKVTEKGKDVELRCDPISGHTALYWYRQSLGQGLEFLIYFQGNSAPDKSGLPSDRFSAERTGGSVSTLTIQRTQQEDSAVYLCASSLSAGGFQQQFFGPGTRLTVL.

The rearrangement links TRBV28 to TRBJ2-7; 7 bases are a match to TRBD2. Germline V gene sequence: CDR1 MDHEN, CDR2 SYDVKM. V lost 6 bases and J lost 2; bases outside the gene matches: 7. There are 14 residues in the CDR3. In DNA, the CDR3 is TGTGCCAGCAGCGAAGCGGGGTCCACCTACGAGCAGTACTTC. This sequence encodes CASSEAGSTYEQYF.

This chain joins TRBV3-1 and TRBJ2-5; D gene ambiguous. Germline loops: CDR1 LGHDT, CDR2 YNNKEL (reference sequence). V was pared by 2 bases and J by 11 bases, with 15 bases between. The CDR3 is 13 residues long. The CDR3 nucleotides are TGTGCCAGCAGCCAAAGTGCCGCGCGTTCGCAGTACTTC. It specifies CASSQSAARSQYF.

This clonotype has a single count. V usage is TRBV6-1 and J usage is TRBJ2-3; 7 bases map to TRBD1. The CDR3 is 16 amino acids. The germline CDR1 and CDR2 sequences are MNHNS and SASEGT. The J segment lost 8 bases and the V segment lost 6 bases, leaving 17 bases of the junction unmatched. The CDR3 loop is CASSPPGQSLGPTQYF. The CDR3 bases are TGTGCCAGCAGCCCGCCGGGACAGTCCTTAGGTCCTACGCAGTATTTT.

CDR3 coding DNA: TGCGCCAGCAGCTTGGCCGGTACCAGCCTTCAAGAGACCCAGTACTTC. Translated: CASSLAGTSLQETQYF. The chain has TRBV5-1 and TRBJ2-5; D not resolved. Trimming removed 0 bases at V and 2 bases at J, with 14 bases between. Germline loops: CDR1 SGHRS, CDR2 YFSETQ. This CDR3 has 16 residues.

The chain recombines TRBV7-3 with TRBJ2-2; D may be TRBD1 (6 bases). The CDR3 totals 18 residues. Trimming cost V 3 bases and J 0 bases, with 17 bases left between them. Looked up from germline, CDR1 is SGHTA and CDR2 is FQGTGA. CDR3 nucleotides: TGTGCCAGCAGCTTTCGGGCCGGACAGAACCCGAACACCGGGGAGCTGTTTTTT. This codes for CASSFRAGQNPNTGELFF.

This CDR3 is CASSSSPGQENYGYTF. The CDR3, as DNA: TGTGCCAGCAGTTCCTCCCCGGGACAGGAGAACTATGGCTACACCTTC. The chain has TRBV6-5 and TRBJ1-2; 8 bases fit TRBD1. Unmatched junction bases numbered 9, after V lost 4 bases and J lost 2 bases. The CDR3 totals 16 residues. Germline-derived CDR1 and CDR2 are MNHEY and SVGAGI.

A few counts support this clonotype. The chain has TRBV7-9 and TRBJ2-1, with D perhaps being TRBD1 or TRBD2 (5 bases each). The CDR3 is 17 amino acids. Germline V lookup: CDR1 SEHNR, CDR2 FQNEAQ (reference sequence). V lost 5 bases to trimming and J lost 4 bases, with 21 bases between them. In DNA, the CDR3 is TGTGCCAGCAGCGAGGGATTGACTGTTGGGGGATACAATGAGCAGTTCTTC. Its protein product is CASSEGLTVGGYNEQFF.

This chain uses TRBV11-2 with TRBJ2-6; no clear D gene. The ends were cut back, 1 base at V and 1 base at J, with 8 bases in the middle. Germline V gives CDR1 SGHAT, CDR2 FQNNGV. The CDR3 loop spans 16 amino acids. CDR3: CASSLVGKSGANVLTF. For the CDR3, the DNA is TGTGCCAGCAGCTTAGTGGGCAAATCTGGGGCCAACGTCCTGACTTTC.

The chain links TRBV5-1 to TRBJ2-3; possibly TRBD2 for D (5 bases). CDR1 and CDR2 (germline): SGHRS, YFSETQ. CDR3 length: 15 residues. The V end lost 3 bases, the J end lost 1 base, and 12 bases lay between the germline ends. The CDR3 nucleotides are TGCGCCAGCAGCTCAGCGGTAAGGGGCACAGATACGCAGTATTTT. Its protein is CASSSAVRGTDTQYF.

This chain uses TRBV29-1 with TRBJ2-1; D is unclear. V shed 1 base and J shed 8 bases, with 18 bases lying between them. Germline CDR1 is SQVTM and CDR2 is ANQGSEA. This CDR3 region has 15 residues. Here the CDR3 DNA reads TGCAGCGTTGAAGTTGAGTCGAGAGCTGTAGATGAGCAGTTCTTC. As protein: CSVEVESRAVDEQFF.

This clonotype has ten or more counts. The chain has TRBV15 and TRBJ2-3, with 9 positions matching TRBD2. CDR1 is LNHNV and CDR2 is YYDKDF in the germline V gene (reference sequence). V lost 9 bases and J lost 0; bases outside the gene matches: 1. This CDR3 has 13 residues. CDR3 in DNA: TGTGCCACAACTAGCGGGAGCACAGATACGCAGTATTTT. It specifies CATTSGSTDTQYF.

V is TRBV5-1 and J is TRBJ2-6, with D perhaps being TRBD1 or TRBD2 (5 bases each). This CDR3 is built from 16 residues. V was clipped by 6 bases and J by 0 bases, with 13 bases between them. Germline V CDR1 and CDR2: SGHRS, YFSETQ. DNA for the CDR3: TGCGCCAGCACCCGGGACGTAAACTCTGGGGCCAACGTCCTGACTTTC. This encodes CASTRDVNSGANVLTF.

A few counts support this clonotype. This chain links TRBV7-2 with TRBJ2-1; no definite D call. The CDR3 has 16 amino acids. Trimming cost V 3 bases and J 2 bases, with 14 bases left between them. Germline V gives CDR1 SGHTA, CDR2 FQGNSA. The CDR3 protein is CASSFSSAVTYNEQFF. The CDR3 coding sequence is TGTGCCAGCAGCTTCTCGTCGGCAGTTACCTACAATGAGCAGTTCTTC. Using reference TRBV7-2 and TRBJ2-1 for the parts outside the CDR3, the full variable domain is GAGVSQSPSNKVTEKGKDVELRCDPISGHTALYWYRQSLGQGLEFLIYFQGNSAPDKSGLPSDRFSAERTGGSVSTLTIQRTQQEDSAVYLCASSFSSAVTYNEQFFGPGTRLTVL.

Regarding this clonotype: One end of the junction fails to match germline, which may point to a read error. The chain is built from TRBV20-1 and TRBJ2-7; 7 positions agree with TRBD2. The end of the DNA fits TRBJ2-1 better, so the J call may be wrong. Germline CDR1 DFQATT, CDR2 SNEGSKA (reference sequence). The CDR3 is made up of 16 amino acids. The CDR3 nucleotides read TGCAGTGCTGAAAGGTGGGGCCTAGCGGCCGACAATAAGCAGTTCTTC. This gives the protein CSAERWGLAADNKQFF.

The rearrangement joins TRBV28 to TRBJ2-5; perhaps TRBD2 as D (6 bases). The DNA end favors TRBJ2-1, so the J call may be wrong. CDR3 length: 13 residues. CDR1 MDHEN and CDR2 SYDVKM come from the germline V gene. The CDR3 reads CASRGRSYNEQFF. The CDR3 coding sequence is TGTGCCAGCAGGGGGAGGTCCTACAATGAGCAGTTCTTC.

In its sample, this clonotype was seen a few times. The chain employs TRBV28 and TRBJ2-1; 11 positions agree with TRBD2. The CDR3 is 16 amino acids. V was pared by 3 bases and J by 7 bases, with 8 bases of the junction left unmatched. Germline assignment: CDR1 MDHEN and CDR2 SYDVKM. CDR3 DNA sequence: TGTGCCAGCAGTTTCCAAAGACTAGCGGGATGGAATGAGCAGTTCTTC. It encodes CASSFQRLAGWNEQFF.

V is TRBV6-2 or TRBV6-3 and J is TRBJ2-2; D remains ambiguous. V shed 2 bases and J shed 4 bases, with 2 bases lying between them. The CDR3 totals 12 residues. CDR1 and CDR2 (germline): MNHEY, SVGEGT. CDR3 in amino acids: CASSYPTGELFF. The CDR3 coding sequence is TGTGCCAGCAGTTACCCCACCGGGGAGCTGTTTTTT.

The sample holds a few counts of this clonotype. The chain joins TRBV3-1 to TRBJ2-2; no clear D gene. CDR3 length: 12 amino acids. The germline CDR1 and CDR2 sequences are LGHDT and YNNKEL (reference sequence). V was clipped by 1 base and J by 5 bases, with 2 bases between them. The chain's CDR3 is CASSQVTGELFF. For the CDR3, the DNA is TGTGCCAGCAGCCAAGTAACCGGGGAGCTGTTTTTT.

The chain carries TRBV20-1 and TRBJ1-2; no clear D. The V end lost 0 bases, the J end lost 3 bases, and 17 bases lay between the germline ends. The CDR3 contains 16 residues. CDR1 and CDR2 from the germline V gene are DFQATT and SNEGSKA (reference sequence). The CDR3 loop is CSARDPGRQDYYGYTF. CDR3 coding DNA: TGCAGTGCTAGAGATCCGGGCAGGCAGGACTACTATGGCTACACCTTC.

Remarks on this clonotype: A much bigger clone sits one base away, suggesting this may be a read error. This rearrangement joins TRBV7-8 to TRBJ1-4, with D maybe TRBD1 (6 bases). The CDR3 sequence is 15 residues long. Germline CDR1 and CDR2: SGHVS and FQNEAQ. Trimming left V 6 bases short and J 2 bases short, with 13 bases between. The CDR3 nucleotides are TGTGCCAGCAGATTATCCGACAGGACTAATGAAAAACTGTTTTTT. It codes for CASRLSDRTNEKLFF.